This T cell receptor beta chain stems from a study of T cell responses to AZD1222 COVID-19 vaccine. Overall study findings and caveats: Nearly half of the spike-specific TCRs reportedly recognize variant regions that carry no mutations.

Turning to this clone: The antigen is undetermined. Other DNA sequences in the same sample also yield this CDR3.

Assay used: immunoSEQ multiplex PCR; TCRdb lists only in-frame clones, some missing. The sample holds approximately 110,000 clones, roughly 87% seen once. The ends lost 3 bases at V and 4 bases at J; junction bases unmatched: 4. CDR3 size: 13 residues. Germline CDR1 reads GTSNPN; CDR2 reads SVGIG (reference sequence). The material was peripheral blood, obtained on day 0 of AZD1222 vaccination. The rearrangement links TRBV30 to TRBJ1-2; TRBD1 matches at 8 bases. The receptor comes from an adult in good health. Here the CDR3 reads CAWSRDRPYGYTF. CDR3 nucleotides: TGTGCCTGGAGCCGGGACAGGCCCTATGGCTACACCTTC. Supplemented by reference TRBV30 and TRBJ1-2, the full variable domain reads SQTIHQWPATLVQPVGSPLSLECTVEGTSNPNLYWYRQAAGRGLQLLFYSVGIGQISSEVPQNLSASRPQDRQFILSSKKLLLSDSGFYLCAWSRDRPYGYTFGSGTRLTVV.